This entry lists 27 T cell receptor beta chains sequenced from one sample in a study of CD8 T cells in ankylosing spondylitis. TCRdb used MiXCR to reprocess the 5' RACE reads, holding one entry per CDR3 protein. Among about 140,000 distinct CDR3 sequences listed, 30% to 40% were seen once. Sequenced material: synovial fluid, either unsorted or a sorted T cell fraction (not recorded which). Receptors originate from a male donor with ankylosing spondylitis.

This clonotype showed up just a few times. The chain has TRBV6-6 and TRBJ1-4, with D perhaps TRBD1 (5 bases). V was clipped by 2 bases and J by 8 bases, with 9 bases between them. The CDR3 consists of 13 residues. Per the germline V gene, CDR1 is MNHNY and CDR2 is SVGAGI (reference sequence). DNA for the CDR3: TGTGCCAGCAGTTACGGGGCGGGGGAAAAACTGTTTTTT. This sequence encodes CASSYGAGEKLFF.

J is TRBJ2-1 and V is TRBV11-2, with 7 nucleotides matching TRBD1. The CDR3 has 14 amino acids. Per germline, CDR1 SGHAT and CDR2 FQNNGV. The ends lost 1 base at V and 10 bases at J; junction bases unmatched: 7. DNA of the CDR3: TGTGCCAGCAGCTTAGTACTACAGGGGCGGGAGCAGTTCTTC. Its protein product is CASSLVLQGREQFF.

This clonotype was counted only a few times. The CDR3 region is CASSPPGGAYSEAFF. The CDR3 DNA is TGTGCCAGCTCACCACCGGGGGGCGCTTATTCTGAAGCTTTCTTT. The chain is built from TRBV18 and TRBJ1-1; the D gene is possibly TRBD1 (6 bases). The V gene's germline CDR1 is KGHSH and CDR2 LQKENI. Trimming stripped 0 bases from V and 6 bases from J, with 14 bases between. CDR3 length equals 15 residues.

Notes on this clonotype: At one of its ends the junction is not consistent with the germline gene, which may arise from a read error. The gene calls are TRBV20-1 and TRBJ2-3, with no clear D. Per germline, CDR1 DFQATT and CDR2 SNEGSKA (reference sequence). The CDR3 sequence is 14 residues long. The DNA of the CDR3 is TGCAGTGCAAGAGGCCCCTCGAGCACAGATACGCAGTATTTT. It encodes CSARGPSSTDTQYF.

This chain uses TRBV12-3 or TRBV12-4 with TRBJ2-7; weak D call: TRBD1 (6 bases). Trimming left V 6 bases short and J 4 bases short, with 13 bases between. The length of the CDR3 is 13 residues. CDR3 bases: TGTGCCAGCAGAGCCACCGGGACATACGAGCAGTACTTC. Translated, it gives CASRATGTYEQYF.

The V gene is TRBV24-1, the J gene TRBJ2-3; D perhaps matches TRBD2 (6 bases). V shed 7 bases and J shed 6 bases, with 16 bases lying between them. Germline CDR1 and CDR2: KGHDR and SFDVKD. The CDR3 extends over 14 amino acids. The CDR3 loop is CATSGGTSTDTQYF. The DNA of the CDR3 is TGTGCCACCAGCGGCGGGACCAGTACTGATACGCAGTATTTT.

V gene TRBV6-2 or TRBV6-3 combines with J gene TRBJ2-2; 12 positions match TRBD2. Germline assignment: CDR1 MNHEY and CDR2 SVGEGT. Germline trimming cut 6 bases from V and 6 bases from J; bases unmatched to any gene: 8. The length of the CDR3 is 16 residues. CDR3: CASRPRTSGIPGELFF. DNA of the CDR3: TGTGCCAGCAGGCCTAGGACTAGCGGGATACCCGGGGAGCTGTTTTTT.

This clonotype was detected only a few times. The chain couples TRBV4-3 to TRBJ1-1; D possibly corresponds to TRBD1 (5 bases). Germline values: CDR1 LGHNA, CDR2 YSLEER. Trimming left V 3 bases short and J 5 bases short, with 13 bases between. The CDR3 totals 14 residues. CDR3 region: CASSQGPTGTEAFF. In DNA form, the CDR3 reads TGCGCCAGCAGCCAGGGACCCACTGGGACTGAAGCTTTCTTT.

This clonotype was seen a few times. The chain employs TRBV12-3 or TRBV12-4 and TRBJ2-7; no clear D. The germline V and J ends were trimmed by 3 bases and 3 bases, with 9 bases remaining between them. CDR3 length: 13 amino acids. The CDR3 DNA reads TGTGCCAGCAGTTTTACCAGATTCTACGAGCAGTACTTC. Its translation is CASSFTRFYEQYF.

This clonotype appeared a few times. V and J are TRBV3-1 and TRBJ2-7; D unresolved. Trimming cost V 2 bases and J 1 base, with 3 bases left between them. The CDR3 runs 12 residues. Germline V gene data show CDR1 as LGHDT and CDR2 as YNNKEL (reference sequence). CDR3 protein: CASSQLSYEQYF. DNA for the CDR3: TGTGCCAGCAGCCAACTTTCCTACGAGCAGTACTTC.

This clonotype was detected only a few times. This chain joins TRBV20-1 and TRBJ2-1; D tentatively reads TRBD1 or TRBD2 (5 bases each). With 2 bases removed from V and 1 base from J, the gap between germline ends came to 9 bases. This CDR3 region has 14 residues. Germline V gene sequence: CDR1 DFQATT, CDR2 SNEGSKA (reference sequence). In DNA form, the CDR3 reads TGCAGTGCTAGACGTGGGGGATCCTACAATGAGCAGTTCTTC. It yields the protein CSARRGGSYNEQFF.

This clonotype was counted between two and nine times. CDR3 sequence: CATRAGVMNTEAFF. In nucleotides, the CDR3 is TGTGCCACCAGAGCGGGGGTTATGAACACTGAAGCTTTCTTT. The chain employs TRBV15 and TRBJ1-1; D may be TRBD1 (5 bases). V gave up 6 bases and J gave up 0 bases, with 11 bases separating them. The length of the CDR3 is 14 residues. Germline lookup yields CDR1 LNHNV and CDR2 YYDKDF (reference sequence).

This clonotype was observed a handful of times. This chain connects TRBV15 to TRBJ2-2, with 8 bases fitting TRBD2. There are 16 residues in the CDR3. In germline, CDR1 is LNHNV, CDR2 YYDKDF (reference sequence). The V gene end was trimmed by 1 base and the J gene end by 4 bases; junction bases not matched to a gene: 5. Here the CDR3 reads CATSRGSGSGTGELFF. The CDR3 DNA follows: TGTGCCACCAGCAGAGGGAGCGGGAGTGGCACCGGGGAGCTGTTTTTT.

This clonotype appeared a few times. This may be a read error, as it is one base from a much larger clone. This rearrangement joins TRBV25-1 to TRBJ2-1; 9 positions agree with TRBD1. The germline V gene has CDR1 MGHDK and CDR2 SYGVNS. After removal of 6 bases from V and 6 bases from J, the junction contained 3 bases not matched to a gene. The CDR3 is made up of 13 amino acids. Here the CDR3 reads CASRPDRGNEQFF. The CDR3 bases are TGTGCCAGCAGGCCGGACAGGGGCAATGAGCAGTTCTTC.

This clonotype was counted between two and nine times. The genes are TRBV5-5 and TRBJ2-3, with TRBD2 matching 12 bases. The V gene end was trimmed by 4 bases and the J gene end by 4 bases; junction bases not matched to a gene: 10. Germline V CDR1 and CDR2: SGHKS, YYEKEE (reference sequence). CDR3 size: 17 residues. In DNA form, the CDR3 reads TGTGCCAGCAGCCAAAACCGTCTAGCGGGGGGGGCAGATACGCAGTATTTT. It yields the protein CASSQNRLAGGADTQYF. Based on the CDR3 plus reference TRBV5-5 and TRBJ2-3, the full variable domain is DAGVTQSPTHLIKTRGQQVTLRCSPISGHKSVSWYQQVLGQGPQFIFQYYEKEERGRGNFPDRFSARQFPNYSSELNVNALLLGDSALYLCASSQNRLAGGADTQYFGPGTRLTVL.

This clonotype was counted at least ten times. The chain combines TRBV6-5 with TRBJ1-3; the match to TRBD1 covers 8 bases. Germline lookup yields CDR1 MNHEY and CDR2 SVGAGI. The CDR3 is 17 residues long. With 2 bases clipped from V and 4 bases from J, the junction kept 10 bases outside the gene matches. Here the CDR3 reads CASSYGEWDRRGNTIYF. The CDR3 DNA reads as TGTGCCAGCAGTTACGGGGAATGGGACAGGCGAGGAAACACCATATATTTT.

The chain is built from TRBV7-2 and TRBJ2-5, with D uncertain. Germline loops: CDR1 SGHTA, CDR2 FQGNSA. The CDR3 runs 12 residues. Trimming removed 2 bases at V and 5 bases at J, with 6 bases between. The CDR3 nucleotides are TGTGCCAGCAGCTTACGTCAGGAGACCCAGTACTTC. Translating gives CASSLRQETQYF.

This clonotype was seen many times. The chain has TRBV7-9 and TRBJ2-7; D perhaps matches TRBD2 (6 bases). V lost 3 bases and J lost 5, with 8 bases in between. Germline V lookup: CDR1 SEHNR, CDR2 FQNEAQ (reference sequence). The length of the CDR3 is 12 residues. This CDR3 reads CASSLTGDEQYF. The CDR3 DNA follows: TGTGCCAGCAGCTTGACGGGGGACGAGCAGTACTTC.

The J gene is TRBJ1-1, the V gene TRBV6-5; no reliable D call. The CDR3 has 15 amino acids. CDR1 MNHEY and CDR2 SVGAGI come from the germline V gene. Deletions cut 0 bases from V and 10 bases from J, with 18 bases between. CDR3 protein: CASSYSNQRPSAAFF. The DNA for the CDR3 is TGTGCCAGCAGTTACTCGAATCAGCGACCCTCGGCAGCTTTCTTT.

V is TRBV29-1 and J is TRBJ1-1; D gene unclear. Trimming stripped 8 bases from V and 4 bases from J, with 14 bases between. The CDR3 spans 12 residues. Germline CDR1 SQVTM, CDR2 ANQGSEA. CDR3 loop: CSLTLLGTEAFF. The CDR3 region has the DNA TGCAGCCTAACACTGTTGGGCACTGAAGCTTTCTTT.

This clonotype was found many times. The chain combines TRBV24-1 with TRBJ1-1, with D perhaps matching TRBD1 (5 bases). CDR3 length: 14 residues. Germline CDR1 KGHDR, CDR2 SFDVKD. V was trimmed by 3 bases and J by 5 bases, leaving 12 bases between them. The CDR3 nucleotides are TGTGCCACCAGTGATAAAGGGGAAACAACTGAAGCTTTCTTT. It yields the protein CATSDKGETTEAFF.

The CDR3 sequence: CASSLGSGLTDTQYF. DNA for the CDR3: TGCGCCAGCAGCTTGGGGAGCGGCCTCACAGATACGCAGTATTTT. V gene TRBV5-1 combines with J gene TRBJ2-3, with D possibly being TRBD2 (5 bases). Deletions cut 0 bases from V and 2 bases from J, with 10 bases between. Germline CDR1 SGHRS, CDR2 YFSETQ. CDR3 size: 15 residues.

This clonotype was seen more than once but under ten times. The V call is TRBV12-3 or TRBV12-4, the J call TRBJ2-6; D unclear. V lost 3 bases and J 0 bases, leaving 9 bases between the germline ends. This CDR3 spans 16 amino acids. This chain's CDR3 is CASSLAVPSGANVLTF. Here the CDR3 DNA reads TGTGCCAGCAGTTTGGCAGTCCCCTCTGGGGCCAACGTCCTGACTTTC.

J is TRBJ2-3 and V is TRBV6-2 or TRBV6-3, with D unresolved. CDR1 MNHEY and CDR2 SVGEGT come from the germline V gene. This CDR3 comprises 14 residues. The ends were cut back, 6 bases at V and 1 base at J, with 11 bases in the middle. CDR3 sequence reads: CASSPEAGTDTQYF. CDR3 coding DNA: TGTGCCAGCAGCCCCGAGGCTGGCACAGATACGCAGTATTTT.

This chain joins TRBV5-5 and TRBJ2-1; tentative D call: TRBD1 (6 bases). V shed 6 bases and J shed 2 bases, with 15 bases lying between them. CDR3 length equals 15 residues. CDR1 is SGHKS, CDR2 YYEKEE, per germline (reference sequence). In DNA, the CDR3 is TGTGCCAGCACCAGAACAGGGATAACCTACAATGAGCAGTTCTTC. Translation gives CASTRTGITYNEQFF.

In its sample, this clonotype was seen many times. This chain connects TRBV28 to TRBJ2-7; 9 bases line up with TRBD2. The V gene end was trimmed by 3 bases and the J gene end by 7 bases; junction bases not matched to a gene: 10. In germline, CDR1 is MDHEN, CDR2 SYDVKM. This CDR3 is 15 amino acids long. CDR3 sequence (DNA): TGTGCCAGCAGTTTCCCGGGACTAGCCATTCGGGAGCAGTACTTC. Its protein product is CASSFPGLAIREQYF.

This chain links TRBV29-1 with TRBJ1-1; 11 nucleotides line up with TRBD1. V was pared by 6 bases and J by 11 bases, with 5 bases of the junction left unmatched. The CDR3 sequence is 11 residues long. Germline CDR1 and CDR2: SQVTM and ANQGSEA. The CDR3 spells CSVAGQGGAFF. CDR3 sequence (DNA): TGCAGCGTCGCGGGACAGGGGGGGGCTTTCTTT.